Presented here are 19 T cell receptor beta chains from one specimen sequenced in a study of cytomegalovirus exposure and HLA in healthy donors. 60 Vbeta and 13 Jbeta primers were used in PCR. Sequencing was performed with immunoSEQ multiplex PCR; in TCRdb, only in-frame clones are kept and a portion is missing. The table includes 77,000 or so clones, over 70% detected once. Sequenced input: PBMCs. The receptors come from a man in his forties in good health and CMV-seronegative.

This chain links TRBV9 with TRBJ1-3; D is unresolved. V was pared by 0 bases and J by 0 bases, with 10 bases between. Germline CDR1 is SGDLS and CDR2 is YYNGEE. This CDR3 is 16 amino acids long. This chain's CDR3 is CASSVVPGSSGNTIYF. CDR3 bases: TGTGCCAGCAGCGTAGTCCCCGGGAGCTCTGGAAACACCATATATTTT.

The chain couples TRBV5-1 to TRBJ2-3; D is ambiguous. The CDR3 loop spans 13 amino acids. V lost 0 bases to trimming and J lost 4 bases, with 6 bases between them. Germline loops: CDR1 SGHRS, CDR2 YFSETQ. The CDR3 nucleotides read TGCGCCAGCAGCTTGGACGGTCCAGATACGCAGTATTTT. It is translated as CASSLDGPDTQYF. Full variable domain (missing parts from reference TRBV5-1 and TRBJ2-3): KAGVTQTPRYLIKTRGQQVTLSCSPISGHRSVSWYQQTPGQGLQFLFEYFSETQRNKGNFPGRFSGRQFSNSRSEMNVSTLELGDSALYLCASSLDGPDTQYFGPGTRLTVL.

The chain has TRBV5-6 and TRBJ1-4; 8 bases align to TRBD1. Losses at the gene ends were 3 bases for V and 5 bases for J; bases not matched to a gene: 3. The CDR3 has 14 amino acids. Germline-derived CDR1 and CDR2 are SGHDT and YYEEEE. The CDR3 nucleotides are TGTGCCAGCAGCTACCGGACAGGGAATGAAAAACTGTTTTTT. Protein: CASSYRTGNEKLFF. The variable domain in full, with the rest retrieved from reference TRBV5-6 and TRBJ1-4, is DAGVTQSPTHLIKTRGQQVTLRCSPKSGHDTVSWYQQALGQGPQFIFQYYEEEERQRGNFPDRFSGHQFPNYSSELNVNALLLGDSALYLCASSYRTGNEKLFFGSGTQLSVL.

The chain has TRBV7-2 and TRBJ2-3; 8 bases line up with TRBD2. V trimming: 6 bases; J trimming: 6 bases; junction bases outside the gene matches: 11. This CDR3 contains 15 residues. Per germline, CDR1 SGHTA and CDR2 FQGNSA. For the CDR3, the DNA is TGTGCCAGCAGGCGACTACCGGGACTAGGCGATACGCAGTATTTT. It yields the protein CASRRLPGLGDTQYF.

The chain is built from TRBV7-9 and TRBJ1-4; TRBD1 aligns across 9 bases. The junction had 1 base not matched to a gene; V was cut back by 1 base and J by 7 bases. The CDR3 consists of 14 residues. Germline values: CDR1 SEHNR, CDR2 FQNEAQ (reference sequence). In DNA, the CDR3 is TGTGCCAGCAGCTTAGACAGGGGGCGTGAAAAACTGTTTTTT. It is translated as CASSLDRGREKLFF.

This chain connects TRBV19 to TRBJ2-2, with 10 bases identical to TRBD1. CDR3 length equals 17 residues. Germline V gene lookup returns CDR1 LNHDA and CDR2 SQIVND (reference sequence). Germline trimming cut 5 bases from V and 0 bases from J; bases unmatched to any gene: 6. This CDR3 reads CASSFRDRGSNTGELFF. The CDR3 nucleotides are TGTGCCAGTAGTTTCCGGGACAGGGGATCGAACACCGGGGAGCTGTTTTTT.

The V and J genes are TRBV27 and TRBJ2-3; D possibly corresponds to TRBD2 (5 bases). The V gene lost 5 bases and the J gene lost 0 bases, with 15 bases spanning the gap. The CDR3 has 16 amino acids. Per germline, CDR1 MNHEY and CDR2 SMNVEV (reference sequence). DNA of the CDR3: TGTGCCAGCAGTGGTCGGACTCCGTCTAGCACAGATACGCAGTATTTT. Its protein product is CASSGRTPSSTDTQYF.

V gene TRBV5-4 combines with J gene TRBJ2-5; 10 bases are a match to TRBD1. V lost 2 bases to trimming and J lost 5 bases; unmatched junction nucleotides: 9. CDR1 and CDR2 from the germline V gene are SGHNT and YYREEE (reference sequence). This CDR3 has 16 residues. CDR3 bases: TGTGCCAGCAGCTTCGCCGGGACAGGGGCTCGGGAGACCCAGTACTTC. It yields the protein CASSFAGTGARETQYF.

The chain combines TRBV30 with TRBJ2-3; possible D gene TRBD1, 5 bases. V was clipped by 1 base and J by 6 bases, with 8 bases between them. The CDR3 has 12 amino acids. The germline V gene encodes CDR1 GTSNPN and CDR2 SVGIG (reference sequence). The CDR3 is CAWSASGDTQYF. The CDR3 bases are TGTGCCTGGAGTGCGTCAGGGGATACGCAGTATTTT.

The CDR3 coding sequence is TGTGCCAGCTCGGGATTCCGGGACATTTACAATGAGCAGTTCTTC. Amino acid sequence: CASSGFRDIYNEQFF. The chain employs TRBV18 and TRBJ2-1; maybe TRBD1 (6 bases). Germline-derived CDR1 and CDR2 are KGHSH and LQKENI. V was shortened by 6 bases and J by 4 bases, with 16 bases between the two germline ends. CDR3 length: 15 amino acids.

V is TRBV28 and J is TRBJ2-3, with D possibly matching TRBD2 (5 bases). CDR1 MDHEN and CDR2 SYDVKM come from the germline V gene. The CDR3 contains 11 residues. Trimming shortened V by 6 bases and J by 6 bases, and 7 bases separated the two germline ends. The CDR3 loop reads CASRTGDTQYF. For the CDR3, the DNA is TGTGCCAGCAGAACGGGGGATACGCAGTATTTT.

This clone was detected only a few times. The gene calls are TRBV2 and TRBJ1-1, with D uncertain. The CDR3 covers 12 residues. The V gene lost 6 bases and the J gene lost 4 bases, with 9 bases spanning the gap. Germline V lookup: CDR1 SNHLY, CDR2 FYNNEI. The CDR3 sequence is CASSTEGTEAFF. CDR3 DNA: TGTGCCAGCAGCACTGAGGGCACTGAAGCTTTCTTT.

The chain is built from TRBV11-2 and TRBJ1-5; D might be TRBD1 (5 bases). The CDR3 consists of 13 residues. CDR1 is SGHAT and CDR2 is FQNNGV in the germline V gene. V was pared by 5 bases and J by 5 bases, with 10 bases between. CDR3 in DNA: TGTGCCAGCAGCGGCGGGACTCATCAGCCCCAGCATTTT. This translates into CASSGGTHQPQHF.

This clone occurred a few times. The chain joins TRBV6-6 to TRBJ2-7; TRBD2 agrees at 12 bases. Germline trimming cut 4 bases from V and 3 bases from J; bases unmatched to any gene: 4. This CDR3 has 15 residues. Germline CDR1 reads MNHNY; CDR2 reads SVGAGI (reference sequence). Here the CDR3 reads CASSSRLAGDYEQYF. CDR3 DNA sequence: TGTGCCAGCAGTTCCCGACTAGCGGGAGACTACGAGCAGTACTTC.

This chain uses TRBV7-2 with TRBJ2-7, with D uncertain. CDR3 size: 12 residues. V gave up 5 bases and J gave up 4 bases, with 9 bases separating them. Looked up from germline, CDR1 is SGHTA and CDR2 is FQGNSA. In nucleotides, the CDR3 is TGTGCCAGCAGCCCGCACTATTACGAGCAGTACTTC. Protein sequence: CASSPHYYEQYF.

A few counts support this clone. This CDR3 is CASRGVGNTEAFF. The CDR3 DNA reads TGTGCCAGCAGGGGCGTAGGTAACACTGAAGCTTTCTTT. The V call is TRBV6-5, the J call TRBJ1-1; D gene uncertain. The CDR3 consists of 13 residues. Germline values: CDR1 MNHEY, CDR2 SVGAGI. Trimming removed 6 bases from V and 2 bases from J, with 10 bases in between.

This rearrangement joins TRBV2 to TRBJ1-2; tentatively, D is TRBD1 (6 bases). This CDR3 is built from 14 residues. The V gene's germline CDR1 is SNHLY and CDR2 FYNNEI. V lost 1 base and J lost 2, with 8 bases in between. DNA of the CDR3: TGTGCCAGCAGTGAAGGGGGGCTGAACTATGGCTACACCTTC. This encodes CASSEGGLNYGYTF.

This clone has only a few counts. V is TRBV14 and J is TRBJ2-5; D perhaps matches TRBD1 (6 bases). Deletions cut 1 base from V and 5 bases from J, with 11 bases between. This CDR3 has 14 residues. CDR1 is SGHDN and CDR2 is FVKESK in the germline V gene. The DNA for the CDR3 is TGTGCCAGCAGCCAAGTGACAGGACTGGAGACCCAGTACTTC. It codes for CASSQVTGLETQYF.

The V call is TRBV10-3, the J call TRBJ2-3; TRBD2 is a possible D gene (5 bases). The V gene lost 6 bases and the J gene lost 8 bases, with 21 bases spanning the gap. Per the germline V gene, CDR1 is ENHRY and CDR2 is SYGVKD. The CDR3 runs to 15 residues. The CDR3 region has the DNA TGTGCCATCAGCGATCACTCTTGGACTCAAGGTACGCAGTATTTT. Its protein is CAISDHSWTQGTQYF.